Listed here are 6 T cell receptor beta chains from one sample, sequenced in a study of cytomegalovirus exposure and HLA in healthy donors. The PCR made use of 60 Vbeta and 13 Jbeta primers. Some clones are missing from TCRdb's copy, which holds only in-frame ones; the method was immunoSEQ multiplex PCR. Of roughly 120,000 clones listed, 77% are singletons. The sample comprised PBMCs. The receptors were sampled from a human donor in good health.

The rearrangement links TRBV2 to TRBJ1-5; 7 bases align to TRBD1. This CDR3 is built from 14 residues. In germline, CDR1 is SNHLY, CDR2 FYNNEI. V shed 9 bases, J shed 6 bases, and the junction held 11 bases outside the gene matches. CDR3 in amino acids: CASVGTDPVQPQHF. The CDR3 region has the DNA TGTGCCAGTGTTGGGACAGACCCGGTTCAGCCCCAGCATTTT.

V and J are TRBV2 and TRBJ1-5; no clear D. The germline V gene encodes CDR1 SNHLY and CDR2 FYNNEI. The CDR3 is made up of 14 amino acids. V lost 3 bases and J 0 bases, leaving 6 bases between the germline ends. The DNA for the CDR3 is TGTGCCAGCAGTGATTTAGATAGCAATCAGCCCCAGCATTTT. Translating gives CASSDLDSNQPQHF.

The chain carries TRBV10-2 and TRBJ2-7; 8 bases are a match to TRBD1. CDR3 length: 15 residues. Trimming cost V 4 bases and J 7 bases; bases outside gene matches: 12. Per the germline V gene, CDR1 is WSHSY and CDR2 is SAAADI. The CDR3 is CASSVVVRGLGEQYF. As DNA, the CDR3 is TGCGCCAGCAGTGTAGTGGTCAGGGGGCTAGGTGAGCAGTACTTC.

This clone was observed a handful of times. The chain is built from TRBV5-6 and TRBJ1-2; 10 positions match TRBD1. Germline loops: CDR1 SGHDT, CDR2 YYEEEE. This CDR3 is 14 amino acids long. With 3 bases clipped from V and 4 bases from J, the junction kept 3 bases outside the gene matches. The CDR3 nucleotides are TGTGCCAGCAGCTACCGGACAGGGGGCTATGGCTACACCTTC. This gives the protein CASSYRTGGYGYTF.

The chain has TRBV29-1 and TRBJ2-7; D possibly corresponds to TRBD1 (6 bases). Germline-derived CDR1 and CDR2 are SQVTM and ANQGSEA. Trimming removed 6 bases at V and 3 bases at J, with 15 bases between. CDR3 size: 13 residues. CDR3 DNA: TGCAGCGTGGACCCGGGACACAACTACGAGCAGTACTTC. Amino acids: CSVDPGHNYEQYF.

This sequence joins TRBV29-1 and TRBJ2-7, with 10 bases identical to TRBD1. The V and J ends lost 4 bases and 2 bases, in that order; junction bases with no gene match: 2. This CDR3 has 13 residues. Germline CDR1 and CDR2: SQVTM and ANQGSEA. The CDR3 here is CSVGTGGPYEQYF. The CDR3 region has the DNA TGCAGCGTTGGGACAGGGGGACCCTACGAGCAGTACTTC.